These 31 T cell receptor beta chains were all obtained from the same sample, sequenced in a study of T-cell reconstitution after alpha-beta-depleted transplantation in children. Unique molecular identifiers were incorporated into the prepared TCRbeta library. Using its own MiXCR run on the PCR reads, TCRdb lists one record per CDR3 protein. The table includes about 980,000 distinct CDR3 sequences, around 30% detected once. The sample was PBMCs, mostly from graft donor cells, taken 360 days after TCRalphabeta/CD19-depleted stem cell transplant. The receptors stem from a boy less than two years old who had a stem cell transplant for SCID, so the T cells may come from the graft donor.

There are many counts of this clonotype. One end of the junction does not line up with germline, which may come from a read error. This chain connects TRBV7-2 to TRBJ2-3; tentatively, D is TRBD2 (7 bases). The CDR3 runs 15 residues. Germline V gives CDR1 SGHTA, CDR2 FQGNSA. This chain's CDR3 is CASSLGGARTDTQYF. The CDR3 bases are TGTGCCAGCAGTTTAGGGGGGGCCCGCACAGATACGCAGTATTTT. Full variable domain (missing parts from reference TRBV7-2 and TRBJ2-3): GAGVSQSPSNKVTEKGKDVELRCDPISGHTALYWYRQSLGQGLEFLIYFQGNSAPDKSGLPSDRFSAERTGGSVSTLTIQRTQQEDSAVYLCASSLGGARTDTQYFGPGTRLTVL.

The J gene is TRBJ1-4, the V gene TRBV7-2, with D unclear. Per germline, CDR1 SGHTA and CDR2 FQGNSA. The CDR3 is 16 amino acids. The V end lost 2 bases, the J end lost 8 bases, and 18 bases lay between the germline ends. The CDR3 region has the DNA TGTGCCAGCAGCTTACACGGCAGGTTGGATGGGGAAAAACTGTTTTTT. This sequence encodes CASSLHGRLDGEKLFF.

The CDR3 here is CASSSRQGDNTEAFF. The CDR3 region has the DNA TGTGCCAGCAGCAGCCGACAGGGAGATAACACTGAAGCTTTCTTT. The chain employs TRBV7-9 and TRBJ1-1, with 7 bases that match TRBD1. The ends lost 5 bases at V and 2 bases at J; junction bases unmatched: 8. This CDR3 spans 15 amino acids. Germline assignment: CDR1 SEHNR and CDR2 FQNEAQ (reference sequence). The whole variable domain, remainder taken from reference TRBV7-9 and TRBJ1-1, is DTGVSQNPRHKITKRGQNVTFRCDPISEHNRLYWYRQTLGQGPEFLTYFQNEAQLEKSRLLSDRFSAERPKGSFSTLEIQRTEQGDSAMYLCASSSRQGDNTEAFFGQGTRLTVV.

CDR3 DNA: TGTGCCAGCAGCCAAGCAAGCGGACAAAAGAACACTGAAGCTTTCTTT. Translating it yields CASSQASGQKNTEAFF. The V call is TRBV4-2, the J call TRBJ1-1; D perhaps matches TRBD1 (5 bases). The CDR3 consists of 16 residues. Germline loops: CDR1 LGHNA, CDR2 YNFKEQ. Trimming left V 1 base short and J 1 base short, with 13 bases between.

V is TRBV7-9 and J is TRBJ2-7, with D maybe TRBD1 (5 bases). In germline, CDR1 is SEHNR, CDR2 FQNEAQ (reference sequence). The CDR3 spans 15 residues. V gave up 5 bases and J gave up 4 bases, with 18 bases separating them. DNA for the CDR3: TGTGCCAGCAGCCCTACACCTAACCAGGGTTACGAGCAGTACTTC. This encodes CASSPTPNQGYEQYF.

The gene calls are TRBV12-3 or TRBV12-4 and TRBJ2-7; D gene ambiguous. V was cut by 8 bases and J by 4 bases, with 18 bases left in between. This CDR3 contains 14 residues. The CDR3: CASDPGDSGYEQYF. CDR3 coding DNA: TGTGCCAGCGATCCTGGGGATAGTGGTTACGAGCAGTACTTC.

This clonotype appeared a single time. V gene TRBV3-1 combines with J gene TRBJ2-5, with D tentatively TRBD1 or TRBD2 (6 bases each). The CDR3 is made up of 17 amino acids. V was clipped by 5 bases and J by 0 bases, with 19 bases between them. Per the germline V gene, CDR1 is LGHDT and CDR2 is YNNKEL (reference sequence). The CDR3 here is CASSRGVAWGNQETQYF. The CDR3 coding sequence is TGTGCCAGCAGCAGGGGGGTAGCTTGGGGGAACCAAGAGACCCAGTACTTC.

This chain links TRBV25-1 with TRBJ2-3; TRBD1 is a possible D gene (6 bases). Germline V gene sequence: CDR1 MGHDK, CDR2 SYGVNS. V gave up 5 bases and J gave up 0 bases, with 9 bases separating them. The CDR3 has 14 amino acids. The CDR3 DNA is TGTGCCAGCAGTCAGGGGCCCAGCACAGATACGCAGTATTTT. The encoded protein is CASSQGPSTDTQYF.

This clonotype was counted only a few times. This rearrangement joins TRBV6-5 to TRBJ2-1; possibly TRBD1 for D (5 bases). V was clipped by 2 bases and J by 9 bases, with 14 bases between them. This CDR3 comprises 14 residues. Germline CDR1 reads MNHEY; CDR2 reads SVGAGI. DNA of the CDR3: TGTGCCAGCAGTTACAAGGGGTTAGCCGGTGAGCAGTTCTTC. Its translation is CASSYKGLAGEQFF.

The rearrangement joins TRBV18 to TRBJ2-2, with D hard to call. The V and J ends lost 1 base and 1 base respectively, with 4 bases between them. The CDR3 consists of 14 residues. CDR1 is KGHSH and CDR2 is LQKENI in the germline V gene. This CDR3 is CASSPRENTGELFF. The CDR3 nucleotides are TGTGCCAGCTCACCACGGGAGAACACCGGGGAGCTGTTTTTT.

This rearrangement joins TRBV6-5 to TRBJ2-1; a possible D gene is TRBD1 (6 bases). The CDR3 has 15 residues. CDR1 and CDR2 (germline): MNHEY, SVGAGI. The V end lost 2 bases, the J end lost 0 bases, and 8 bases lay between the germline ends. Here the CDR3 reads CASSYRGSSYNEQFF. CDR3 coding DNA: TGTGCCAGCAGTTACAGGGGGAGCTCCTACAATGAGCAGTTCTTC.

The rearrangement links TRBV4-1 to TRBJ1-2, with D possibly matching TRBD1 (5 bases). V gave up 3 bases and J gave up 2 bases, with 22 bases separating them. CDR3 size: 18 residues. Per the germline V gene, CDR1 is MGHRA and CDR2 is YSYEKL. The CDR3 region has the DNA TGCGCCAGCAGCCATTACGCGGTGAACGGGGGGGAAAACTATGGCTACACCTTC. Encoded protein: CASSHYAVNGGENYGYTF.

The chain is built from TRBV6-2 or TRBV6-3 and TRBJ1-1, with 7 bases matching TRBD1. The CDR3 loop spans 17 amino acids. CDR1 is MNHEY, CDR2 SVGEGT, per germline. With 8 bases clipped from V and 0 bases from J, the junction kept 15 bases outside the gene matches. The DNA for the CDR3 is TGTGCCAGCCACCGATACCGACAGGGACCTATGAACACTGAAGCTTTCTTT. Translation: CASHRYRQGPMNTEAFF.

Only a few counts were recorded for this clonotype. This chain joins TRBV20-1 and TRBJ2-1; 8 nucleotides align to TRBD2. The CDR3 extends over 13 amino acids. V shed 5 bases, J shed 5 bases, and the junction held 5 bases outside the gene matches. The germline V gene has CDR1 DFQATT and CDR2 SNEGSKA (reference sequence). The CDR3 is CSAPREGNNEQFF. CDR3 DNA: TGCAGTGCTCCCCGGGAGGGTAACAATGAGCAGTTCTTC.

The chain combines TRBV28 with TRBJ2-7, with D perhaps TRBD1 or TRBD2 (6 bases each). Germline V gene data show CDR1 as MDHEN and CDR2 as SYDVKM. This CDR3 comprises 15 residues. The V end lost 5 bases, the J end lost 3 bases, and 17 bases lay between the germline ends. CDR3 nucleotides: TGTGCCAGCAGTCAGGGAGGAGGCAGGGGCTACGAGCAGTACTTC. Amino acids: CASSQGGGRGYEQYF.

This clonotype appeared a few times. The rearrangement uses TRBV20-1 and TRBJ2-7; TRBD2 aligns across 9 bases. The length of the CDR3 is 14 residues. Germline V gene data show CDR1 as DFQATT and CDR2 as SNEGSKA (reference sequence). With 1 base clipped from V and 8 bases from J, the junction kept 9 bases outside the gene matches. The CDR3 here is CSARGTSDGDKQYF. CDR3 in DNA: TGCAGTGCTAGAGGGACTAGCGACGGGGACAAGCAGTACTTC.

This sequence joins TRBV10-2 and TRBJ2-7, with D possibly matching TRBD1 (5 bases). The CDR3 totals 14 residues. V gave up 5 bases and J gave up 3 bases, with 14 bases separating them. CDR1 is WSHSY and CDR2 is SAAADI in the germline V gene. The CDR3 protein is CASSSPGQIYEQYF. The DNA of the CDR3 is TGCGCCAGCAGTAGTCCCGGACAAATCTACGAGCAGTACTTC.

The CDR3 DNA reads TGCGCCAGCAGGGCTAGAGGGGGCTCACCAGGGGAGCTGTTTTTT. Translating it yields CASRARGGSPGELFF. This rearrangement joins TRBV4-1 to TRBJ2-2; TRBD1 aligns across 7 bases. CDR3 size: 15 residues. Trimming removed 6 bases from V and 8 bases from J; junction bases left unmatched: 12. Germline V lookup: CDR1 MGHRA, CDR2 YSYEKL.

This clonotype was picked up one time. The genes are TRBV20-1 and TRBJ2-1; D possibly corresponds to TRBD2 (6 bases). V was clipped by 1 base and J by 2 bases, with 12 bases between them. The CDR3 spans 15 residues. Germline CDR1 reads DFQATT; CDR2 reads SNEGSKA (reference sequence). Here the CDR3 DNA reads TGCAGTGCTAGAGGGGCATTAGCGGCCTACAATGAGCAGTTCTTC. This gives the protein CSARGALAAYNEQFF.

The chain uses TRBV27 and TRBJ2-5; 7 bases match TRBD2. The CDR3 is 13 residues long. V lost 8 bases to trimming and J lost 3 bases; unmatched junction nucleotides: 6. CDR1 is MNHEY and CDR2 is SMNVEV in the germline V gene (reference sequence). The CDR3 DNA reads as TGTGCCAGCTCGGGACTACTCGAAGAGACCCAGTACTTC. This translates into CASSGLLEETQYF.

The J gene is TRBJ2-7, the V gene TRBV12-3 or TRBV12-4, with D perhaps TRBD1 (6 bases). V was shortened by 3 bases and J by 0 bases, with 9 bases between the two germline ends. The CDR3 is made up of 14 amino acids. The CDR3 DNA is TGTGCCAGCAGTTTTTGGGACACCTCCTACGAGCAGTACTTC. Residues: CASSFWDTSYEQYF.

The chain recombines TRBV7-9 with TRBJ2-3, with TRBD1 as a possible D gene (6 bases). Germline V gene data show CDR1 as SEHNR and CDR2 as FQNEAQ (reference sequence). Trimming left V 1 base short and J 0 bases short, with 11 bases between. CDR3 length: 16 amino acids. Here the CDR3 reads CASSLDGTRSTDTQYF. The CDR3 region has the DNA TGTGCCAGCAGCTTAGATGGGACAAGGAGCACAGATACGCAGTATTTT.

This clonotype appeared a few times. V usage is TRBV12-3 or TRBV12-4 and J usage is TRBJ1-5, with TRBD1 matching 7 bases. The CDR3 contains 15 residues. J lost 5 bases, V lost 3 bases, and 7 bases had no gene match. CDR3 sequence reads: CASSFHTGVDQPQHF. CDR3 sequence (DNA): TGTGCCAGCAGTTTTCACACAGGGGTGGATCAGCCCCAGCATTTT.

The gene calls are TRBV25-1 and TRBJ1-1, with D tentatively TRBD1 (6 bases). Between the trimmed V and J ends, which lost 7 bases and 5 bases, there was a span of 14 bases. The CDR3 has 13 residues. The germline gives CDR1 MGHDK, CDR2 SYGVNS. The CDR3 bases are TGTGCCAGCACTACAGGGAAGGGGACTGAAGCTTTCTTT. This encodes CASTTGKGTEAFF.

This chain links TRBV4-1 with TRBJ2-7; 8 nucleotides align to TRBD2. Germline CDR1 is MGHRA and CDR2 is YSYEKL. The CDR3 sequence is 15 residues long. The ends lost 5 bases at V and 6 bases at J; junction bases unmatched: 12. CDR3 sequence reads: CASSTLGTRRSEQYF. In DNA, the CDR3 is TGCGCCAGCAGCACCCTCGGGACTAGGAGATCCGAGCAGTACTTC.

In DNA form, the CDR3 reads TGTGCCACCAGCAGAGAAACAGTGGGTAGGGGCAATCAGCCCCAGCATTTT. Its protein is CATSRETVGRGNQPQHF. The chain employs TRBV15 and TRBJ1-5; D remains unclear. V lost 0 bases and J 2 bases, leaving 14 bases between the germline ends. CDR1 is LNHNV and CDR2 is YYDKDF in the germline V gene (reference sequence). The CDR3 is 17 amino acids. The full variable domain, its missing parts supplied by reference TRBV15 and TRBJ1-5, is DAMVIQNPRYQVTQFGKPVTLSCSQTLNHNVMYWYQQKSSQAPKLLFHYYDKDFNNEADTPDNFQSRRPNTSFCFLDIRSPGLGDTAMYLCATSRETVGRGNQPQHFGDGTRLSIL.

This chain connects TRBV20-1 to TRBJ1-6; 11 positions match TRBD1. The length of the CDR3 is 14 residues. The V segment lost 4 bases and the J segment 8 bases; nucleotides outside the gene matches: 4. The germline V gene encodes CDR1 DFQATT and CDR2 SNEGSKA (reference sequence). In DNA, the CDR3 is TGCAGTGCTATTGGACAGGGGGCTTATTCACCCCTCCACTTT. Its protein is CSAIGQGAYSPLHF.

The rearrangement joins TRBV12-3 or TRBV12-4 to TRBJ1-2; D perhaps matches TRBD1 (5 bases). Trimming removed 6 bases at V and 14 bases at J, with 22 bases between. The CDR3 has 13 residues. CDR3 in DNA: TGTGCCAGCAGCTGGGTCGGGACTTCTGTTTATACCTTC. Residues: CASSWVGTSVYTF.

The chain recombines TRBV5-1 with TRBJ2-2, with D maybe TRBD1 (7 bases). Germline CDR1 and CDR2: SGHRS and YFSETQ. The CDR3 length is 16 residues. The V end lost 3 bases, the J end lost 6 bases, and 18 bases lay between the germline ends. The CDR3 here is CASSSKTGTGAGELFF. Here the CDR3 DNA reads TGCGCCAGCAGCTCAAAGACAGGGACGGGAGCCGGGGAGCTGTTTTTT.

The chain carries TRBV5-1 and TRBJ2-1, with D possibly called TRBD1 or TRBD2 (5 bases each). Germline CDR1 reads SGHRS; CDR2 reads YFSETQ. V was trimmed by 0 bases and J by 8 bases, leaving 12 bases between them. CDR3 length: 14 amino acids. CDR3 bases: TGCGCCAGCAGCTTGGGGGACCTCGTGGATGAGCAGTTCTTC. Translation: CASSLGDLVDEQFF. Full variable domain (rest looked up from reference TRBV5-1 and TRBJ2-1): KAGVTQTPRYLIKTRGQQVTLSCSPISGHRSVSWYQQTPGQGLQFLFEYFSETQRNKGNFPGRFSGRQFSNSRSEMNVSTLELGDSALYLCASSLGDLVDEQFFGPGTRLTVL.

The genes are TRBV5-6 and TRBJ1-6, with D perhaps matching TRBD1 (5 bases). The CDR3 spans 15 residues. Between the trimmed V and J ends, which lost 0 bases and 9 bases, there was a span of 13 bases. Germline V gives CDR1 SGHDT, CDR2 YYEEEE. The DNA for the CDR3 is TGTGCCAGCAGCTTGGGACAGATAAGGGGTTCACCCCTCCACTTT. It translates to CASSLGQIRGSPLHF.